This T cell receptor beta chain was identified during a study of cytomegalovirus exposure and HLA in healthy donors. Overall study context: HLA-typed donors contributed 80 million to 85 million unique TCRs, which were held in an early data release.

Points from the study as a whole: Most sequenced TCRs were rare (though some public TCRs occurred in many donors). Exclusion as indistinguishable affected some V segments, including TRBV6-2 and TRBV6-3. Evidence from a later analysis indicated that most CMV-associated TCR beta chains looked HLA-restricted.

A few counts support this clone. Antigen: not known. PCR was performed using 60 Vbeta and 13 Jbeta primers. Repertoires were generated with immunoSEQ multiplex PCR, while TCRdb's copy carries only in-frame clones and drops some. The sample lists about 140,000 clones; 60% to 80% were seen once. Per germline, CDR1 LGHNA and CDR2 YNFKEQ. The CDR3 is 15 amino acids. V was trimmed by 7 bases and J by 6 bases, leaving 22 bases between them. The sequence was obtained from a man aged 35 to 55 in good health and CMV-seronegative. Sequenced input: PBMCs. The J gene is TRBJ2-7, the V gene TRBV4-2; maybe TRBD1 (6 bases). The CDR3 DNA follows: TGTGCCAGCACCCCGCAGGGGAGTTGGGCGAGCGAGCAGTACTTC. Protein: CASTPQGSWASEQYF.